Included here is one TCR beta chain sequence, with context. Its cognate antigen is unknown. Primers: 60 Vbeta forward and 13 Jbeta reverse. Method: immunoSEQ multiplex PCR; TCRdb's copy keeps in-frame clones and lacks some. The sample holds 150,000 to 200,000 clones. The source of the sample is a study of cytomegalovirus exposure and HLA in healthy donors. It was healthy bone marrow donors who served as donors. Study findings and constraints: In a later analysis, across HLA loci, associated TCR counts were highest for DRB1, lowest for HLA-C. Common viral pathogens (according to a later analysis) appeared linked to several of the most significant clusters. In a later analysis, donors in an Asian-associated ancestry cluster reportedly had fewer N-insertions in productive TCRs than the cohort mean.

J gave up 4 bases and V 6 bases, and 10 bases lay outside the gene matches. The CDR3 is made up of 15 amino acids. The germline V gene has CDR1 KGHSH and CDR2 LQKENI. The source material was PBMCs. The chain recombines TRBV18 with TRBJ2-7; 9 positions agree with TRBD1. This clonotype was sampled from a man aged 30 to 45 in good health and CMV-seronegative. This chain's CDR3 is CASSSEGQGFYEQYF. The CDR3, as DNA: TGTGCCAGCTCCTCGGAGGGACAGGGCTTTTACGAGCAGTACTTC.